Below, one T cell receptor (beta chain) is given with its context. The specificity of this receptor is unknown. No per-base quality is available; no much larger clone lies one base away. This sample was taken from a study of T cells in localized non-small cell lung cancer (dated by TCRdb to 2018 to 2021). Context from the whole study: The study examined T cell repertoires in 200 to 300 patients with early-stage NSCLC and compared tumors with uninvolved tumor-adjacent lungs. Of the NSCLC patients, roughly 130 were male and approximately 100 were female, and the mean age was approximately 64 years. All 240 or so NSCLC patients in the cohort were treatment-naive and had localized lung tumors that were resected.

TCR beta CDR3 regions were sequenced from DNA using the immunoSEQ Assay. The published analysis was carried out like this. T cell density was computed as TCR beta template counts normalized to usable DNA estimated by amplifying housekeeping genes. Richness was estimated using the preseqR package, with extrapolation to 400,000 templates for PBMC samples and to 120,000 templates for tissue samples. Clonality was calculated as one minus Pielou's evenness. Tissue-enriched TCRs were identified through differential abundance testing performed on productive amino-acid clonotypes, with a minimum total count of 5 and an alpha of 0.1. The Jaccard Index and the Morisita Overlap Index were used to measure how much the repertoires overlapped between compartments. GLIPH grouped TCR beta CDR3s together with public tetramer-defined viral CDR3s, and a viral motif had to include at least three viral sequences and also show V-gene enrichment. TCRdb provides this immuneACCESS table in a form limited to in-frame rearrangements. Some clones are lacking; in checked studies, under half of them reflect an unresolved V gene, and why the rest are absent is not known. V, J and clone size were drawn from that table, and D and trimming were deduced from the DNA. In this sample the table shows roughly 48,000 clones, 70% to 85% of which occur a single time. Roughly 17% of the sample is in the top ten clones.

At diagnosis, tumor, uninvolved tumor-adjacent lung and peripheral blood were collected and then preserved as a mix of FFPE and fresh-frozen material. Blood samples were analyzed as peripheral blood mononuclear cells for TCR repertoire profiling. The CDR3 has 15 amino acids, counting the end cysteine and phenylalanine. CDR3 DNA only is kept here, 45 bases in frame from base 1. CDR1 and CDR2, per the germline V gene, are SGHDT and YYEEEE. V loses 4 bases of germline sequence and J loses 0 bases, and the interval between the two ends is 8 bases. Broader findings and caveats from the paper: Since the design was exploratory, TCR variables were selected using unadjusted p-values with no false-discovery rate correction. A median of roughly 50 of the top 100 tumor clones turned up in the paired uninvolved adjacent lung, and roughly 30 of those clones also ranked among the top 100 of that same adjacent lung. The highest T cell clonality was observed in uninvolved tumor-adjacent lung, where clonality exceeded that of tumor, suggesting that antigenic responses were more focused in uninvolved tumor-adjacent lung. Because multi-region tumor sequencing was not done, intratumor heterogeneity could not be ruled out. Higher T cell density in blood was associated with longer overall survival, whereas higher clonality in adjacent lung was associated with shorter survival.

Source: peripheral blood, taken before any cancer treatment. The rearranged segments are TRBV5-6 and TRBJ2-6; TRBD1 could be the D gene, as 6 bases match. The clonotype comes from a man aged 35-75 years with stage I squamous cell lung carcinoma. The DNA is TGTGCCAGCAGCGTAGGGGGCTCTGGGGCCAACGTCCTGACTTTC. Protein translation: CASSVGGSGANVLTF.